This passage covers 19 T cell receptor beta chains from one sample sequenced in a study of response to subunit inactivated influenza vaccine. From the RT-PCR reads, TCRdb called clonotypes with MiXCR, one entry per CDR3 protein. Of around 600,000 distinct CDR3 sequences listed, about 11% are singletons. The data were also submitted as part of a second study, on T cells expressing NK-cell markers. This second study notes: In generating TCR beta cDNA, 5'RACE template switching with UMIs was used.

The sequencing used PBMCs from blood, collected on the day of vaccination. Receptors originate from a man aged 50 to 60 who received an inactivated influenza vaccine.

This clonotype was detected a few times. The chain recombines TRBV4-2 with TRBJ2-3; D could derive from TRBD1 or TRBD2 (5 bases each). The CDR3 is 14 residues long. The germline V gene has CDR1 LGHNA and CDR2 YNFKEQ. Trimming removed 3 bases from V and 6 bases from J, with 13 bases in between. This CDR3 is CASSQGVNFDTQYF. In DNA form, the CDR3 reads TGTGCCAGCAGCCAGGGGGTGAATTTTGATACGCAGTATTTT.

The chain joins TRBV29-1 to TRBJ2-2; weak D call: TRBD1 (6 bases). Trimming took off 7 bases at V and 6 bases at J, with 12 bases between the two ends. Germline-derived CDR1 and CDR2 are SQVTM and ANQGSEA. The CDR3 covers 12 residues. The CDR3 protein is CSAAGQSGELFF. For the CDR3, the DNA is TGCAGCGCCGCCGGACAGTCCGGGGAGCTGTTTTTT.

This clonotype turned up a few times. The chain employs TRBV7-8 and TRBJ2-7; 12 bases are shared with TRBD2. The CDR3 contains 17 residues. J gave up 0 bases and V 2 bases, and 5 bases lay outside the gene matches. CDR1 and CDR2 from the germline V gene are SGHVS and FQNEAQ. CDR3 nucleotides: TGTGCCAGCAGCTTAACTAGCGGGAGGCTAAACTCCTACGAGCAGTACTTC. It translates to CASSLTSGRLNSYEQYF.

This clonotype was counted between two and nine times. This chain joins TRBV4-3 and TRBJ1-5; 11 positions agree with TRBD1. Germline CDR1 and CDR2: LGHNA and YSLEER. This CDR3 region has 16 residues. Trimming cost V 1 base and J 6 bases; bases outside gene matches: 5. CDR3 sequence reads: CASSQGWGQGGQPQHF. The CDR3 nucleotides read TGCGCCAGCAGCCAAGGTTGGGGACAGGGGGGTCAGCCCCAGCATTTT.

The table lists this clonotype with a few counts. The chain links TRBV20-1 to TRBJ2-3; 10 bases align to TRBD2. The CDR3 runs 15 residues. J gave up 2 bases and V 5 bases, and 7 bases lay outside the gene matches. Germline values: CDR1 DFQATT, CDR2 SNEGSKA (reference sequence). CDR3 coding DNA: TGCAGTGCTGTTTTACTAGCGGGGACCACAGATACGCAGTATTTT. Translated: CSAVLLAGTTDTQYF.

This sequence joins TRBV27 and TRBJ1-4; tentative D call: TRBD1 (6 bases). V lost 3 bases, J lost 7 bases, and 9 bases lay in between. The CDR3 extends over 13 amino acids. Germline lookup yields CDR1 MNHEY and CDR2 SMNVEV (reference sequence). This CDR3 is CASSLDSFEKLFF. The CDR3 nucleotides read TGTGCCAGCAGTTTGGACAGTTTTGAAAAACTGTTTTTT.

The V gene is TRBV7-2, the J gene TRBJ2-3; D ambiguous. Germline lookup yields CDR1 SGHTA and CDR2 FQGNSA. The length of the CDR3 is 13 residues. V lost 3 bases to trimming and J lost 6 bases, with 10 bases between them. This CDR3 reads CASSFTLWDTQYF. CDR3 coding DNA: TGTGCCAGCAGCTTTACGTTGTGGGATACGCAGTATTTT.

There are many counts of this clonotype. V gene TRBV19 combines with J gene TRBJ2-3; a possible D gene is TRBD2 (6 bases). The germline V and J ends were trimmed by 7 bases and 7 bases, with 18 bases remaining between them. This CDR3 has 14 residues. CDR1 and CDR2 from the germline V gene are LNHDA and SQIVND (reference sequence). The CDR3 is CASMPGGTRNTQYF. CDR3 bases: TGTGCCAGTATGCCCGGGGGTACGAGGAATACGCAGTATTTT.

This clonotype turned up a few times. V is TRBV21-1 and J is TRBJ2-5. TRBV21-1 has pseudogene status. The CDR3 extends over 13 amino acids. CDR3: CASSNSHQETQYF. The CDR3 DNA reads as TGTGCCAGCAGCAATTCACATCAAGAGACCCAGTACTTC.

This clonotype was found a few times. The chain employs TRBV20-1 and TRBJ2-7, with TRBD2 matching 12 bases. Germline values: CDR1 DFQATT, CDR2 SNEGSKA (reference sequence). Unmatched junction bases numbered 5, after V lost 0 bases and J lost 2 bases. This CDR3 is 16 amino acids long. CDR3 sequence (DNA): TGCAGTGCTAGAGACCTTCCTAGCGGGAGGGCCTACGAGCAGTACTTC. Its translation: CSARDLPSGRAYEQYF.

The chain uses TRBV28 and TRBJ1-1; 7 bases match TRBD1. Germline V gene sequence: CDR1 MDHEN, CDR2 SYDVKM. The CDR3 totals 19 residues. After removal of 5 bases from V and 5 bases from J, the junction contained 23 bases not matched to a gene. CDR3 sequence reads: CASSKGGAVPPWPSTEAFF. Here the CDR3 DNA reads TGTGCCAGCAGTAAAGGGGGCGCGGTCCCCCCCTGGCCCTCAACTGAAGCTTTCTTT.

This rearrangement joins TRBV5-1 to TRBJ2-7; D not resolved. The CDR3 loop spans 17 amino acids. Trimming left V 4 bases short and J 2 bases short, with 22 bases between. The V gene's germline CDR1 is SGHRS and CDR2 YFSETQ. The CDR3 spells CASSASPGDDWAYEQYF. The CDR3 DNA reads TGCGCCAGCAGCGCGAGTCCTGGGGATGATTGGGCCTACGAGCAGTACTTC.

The chain is built from TRBV20-1 and TRBJ2-7; D is undetermined. CDR3 length: 11 residues. The germline V gene has CDR1 DFQATT and CDR2 SNEGSKA (reference sequence). V was shortened by 2 bases and J by 4 bases, with 6 bases between the two germline ends. CDR3 sequence: CSARMGYEQYF. The CDR3 bases are TGCAGTGCTAGAATGGGGTACGAGCAGTACTTC.

A few counts support this clonotype. This chain links TRBV12-3 or TRBV12-4 with TRBJ2-2, with D hard to call. V lost 2 bases and J 7 bases, leaving 8 bases between the germline ends. This CDR3 has 13 amino acids. The CDR3 region is CASSLWDGGELFF. The DNA of the CDR3 is TGTGCCAGCAGTTTATGGGATGGCGGGGAGCTGTTTTTT.

The table lists this clonotype with a few counts. The chain links TRBV7-9 to TRBJ2-1, with unresolved D. The CDR3 extends over 11 amino acids. V was trimmed by 8 bases and J by 9 bases, leaving 11 bases between them. CDR1 is SEHNR, CDR2 FQNEAQ, per germline (reference sequence). The DNA of the CDR3 is TGTGCCAGCGTCATTCTCGGTGAGCAGTTCTTC. Amino acid sequence: CASVILGEQFF.

This clonotype was counted between two and nine times. The chain carries TRBV12-3 or TRBV12-4 and TRBJ2-7; tentative D call: TRBD1 (7 bases). V shed 7 bases and J shed 0 bases, with 10 bases lying between them. The CDR3 covers 13 residues. The CDR3 is CASTGGHSYEQYF. In DNA, the CDR3 is TGTGCCAGCACAGGGGGGCACTCCTACGAGCAGTACTTC.

This clonotype was seen only a few times. This chain links TRBV10-3 with TRBJ2-5, with D maybe TRBD1 (7 bases). Germline loops: CDR1 ENHRY, CDR2 SYGVKD. The V end was cut by 6 bases, the J end by 5 bases, with 16 bases between. This CDR3 has 14 amino acids. In nucleotides, the CDR3 is TGTGCCATCAGCAGAAGGACAGGAGGGGAGACCCAGTACTTC. It codes for CAISRRTGGETQYF.

This clonotype was detected many times. This chain links TRBV11-2 with TRBJ2-5; TRBD1 might be the D (5 bases). Trimming took off 2 bases at V and 4 bases at J, with 8 bases between the two ends. Per the germline V gene, CDR1 is SGHAT and CDR2 is FQNNGV. The CDR3 length is 13 residues. The DNA of the CDR3 is TGTGCCAGCAGCTTATCGCAGGGAGAGACCCAGTACTTC. Residues: CASSLSQGETQYF.

This clonotype was observed many times. The rearrangement links TRBV20-1 to TRBJ2-1; D ambiguous. With 4 bases removed from V and 5 bases from J, the gap between germline ends came to 3 bases. CDR1 is DFQATT and CDR2 is SNEGSKA in the germline V gene (reference sequence). CDR3 length: 10 amino acids. As DNA, the CDR3 is TGCAGTGCTATCAACAATGAGCAGTTCTTC. Protein product: CSAINNEQFF.